This T cell receptor beta chain was sequenced in a study of T cell changes during pregnancy in multiple sclerosis. Libraries were prepared by immunoSEQ multiplex PCR; TCRdb keeps only in-frame clonotypes and omits some of them. This repertoire shows about 83,000 clones, about 90% found once; its top ten account for 3.5% to 4%. This sequence was found in a female donor in good health, serving as a control in a pregnancy study. Some clones in this sample may be carry-over from other donors' samples. The sequenced sample was PBMCs, obtained in the first trimester of pregnancy.

For the CDR3, the DNA is TGTGCCAGCAGTGAAGCTGGGCGGGGGAGCTACAATGAGCAGTTCTTC. It codes for CASSEAGRGSYNEQFF. This chain links TRBV2 with TRBJ2-1, with TRBD2 matching 7 bases. Germline-derived CDR1 and CDR2 are SNHLY and FYNNEI. The CDR3 sequence is 16 residues long. V gave up 0 bases and J gave up 3 bases; unmatched junction bases: 5.